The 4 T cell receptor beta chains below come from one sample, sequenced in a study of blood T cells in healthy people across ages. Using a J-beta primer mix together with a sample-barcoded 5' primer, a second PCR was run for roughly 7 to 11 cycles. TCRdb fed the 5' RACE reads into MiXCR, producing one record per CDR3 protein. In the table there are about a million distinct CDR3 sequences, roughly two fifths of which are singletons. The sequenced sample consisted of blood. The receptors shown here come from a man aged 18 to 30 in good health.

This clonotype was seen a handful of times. The CDR3 region has the DNA TGTGCCAGCAGTTACGAGGAGCTCCAGAATGAAAAACTGTTTTTT. It translates to CASSYEELQNEKLFF. V gene TRBV6-2 or TRBV6-3 combines with J gene TRBJ1-4; D not resolved. The V end was cut by 2 bases, the J end by 5 bases, with 12 bases between. Germline V gives CDR1 MNHEY, CDR2 SVGEGT. CDR3 length: 15 residues.

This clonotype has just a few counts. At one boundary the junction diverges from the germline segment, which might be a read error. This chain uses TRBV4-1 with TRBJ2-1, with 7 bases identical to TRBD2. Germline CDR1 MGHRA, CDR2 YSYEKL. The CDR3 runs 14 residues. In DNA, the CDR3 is TGTGCCAGCAGCCAAGCGGGGTCTTACAATGAGCAGTTCTTC. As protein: CASSQAGSYNEQFF.

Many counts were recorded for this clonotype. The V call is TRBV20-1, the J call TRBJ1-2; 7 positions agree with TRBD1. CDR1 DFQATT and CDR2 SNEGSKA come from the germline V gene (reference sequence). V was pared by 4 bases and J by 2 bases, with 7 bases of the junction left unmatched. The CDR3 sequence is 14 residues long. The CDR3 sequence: CSAIAQGQNYGYTF. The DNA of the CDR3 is TGCAGTGCTATCGCACAGGGGCAAAACTATGGCTACACCTTC.

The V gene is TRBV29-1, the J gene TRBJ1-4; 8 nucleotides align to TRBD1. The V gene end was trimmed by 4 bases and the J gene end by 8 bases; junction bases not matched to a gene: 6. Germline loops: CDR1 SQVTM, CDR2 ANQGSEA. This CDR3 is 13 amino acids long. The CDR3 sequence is CSVADRVGEKLFF. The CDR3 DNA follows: TGCAGCGTTGCGGACAGGGTGGGGGAAAAACTGTTTTTT.